The entry that follows covers one TCR beta chain sequence. This sample stems from a study of OX40 agonist ivuxolimab in advanced cancers. The CDR3 spans 16 residues. V shed 3 bases and J shed 1 base, with 16 bases lying between them. The germline gives CDR1 SGHDT, CDR2 YYEEEE. Libraries were prepared by immunoSEQ multiplex PCR; TCRdb keeps only in-frame clonotypes and omits some of them. This table has around 75,000 clones, roughly 90% appearing once. V is TRBV5-6 and J is TRBJ1-1; D unresolved. This specimen consisted of CD4+ or CD8+ T cells sorted from blood, obtained in a trial of the OX40 agonist ivuxolimab. This clonotype was sampled from an adult with an advanced solid tumor such as melanoma, head and neck, liver or kidney cancer. The DNA of the CDR3 is TGTGCCAGCAGCTGGTATGCGGGCTCCCCGAACACTGAAGCTTTCTTT. Encoded protein: CASSWYAGSPNTEAFF. The variable domain in full, completed from reference TRBV5-6 and TRBJ1-1, reads DAGVTQSPTHLIKTRGQQVTLRCSPKSGHDTVSWYQQALGQGPQFIFQYYEEEERQRGNFPDRFSGHQFPNYSSELNVNALLLGDSALYLCASSWYAGSPNTEAFFGQGTRLTVV.